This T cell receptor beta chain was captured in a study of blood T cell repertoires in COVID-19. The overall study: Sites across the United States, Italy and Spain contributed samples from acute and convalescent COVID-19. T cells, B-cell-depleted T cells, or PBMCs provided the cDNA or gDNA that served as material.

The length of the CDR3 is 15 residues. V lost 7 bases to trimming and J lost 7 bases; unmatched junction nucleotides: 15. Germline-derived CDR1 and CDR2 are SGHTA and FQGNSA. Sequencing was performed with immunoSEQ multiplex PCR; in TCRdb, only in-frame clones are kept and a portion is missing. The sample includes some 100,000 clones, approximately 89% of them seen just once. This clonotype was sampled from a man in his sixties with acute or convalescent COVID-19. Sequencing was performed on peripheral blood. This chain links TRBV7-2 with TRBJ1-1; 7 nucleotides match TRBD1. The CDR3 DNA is TGTGCCAGCAACCCAGGGGGGAAAAATTCTGGTGAAGCTTTCTTT. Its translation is CASNPGGKNSGEAFF.